Only one count was recorded for the clone carrying this TCR beta chain. In the original analysis: Quantification of nucleated cells was approximated via reference gene primer amplification. Generated by immunoSEQ multiplex PCR, the TCRdb table keeps only in-frame clones and is missing some. V and J calls and clone size are those listed in that table; D and trimming were worked out from the DNA. The profile shows 150,000 to 200,000 clones, roughly 93% of them singletons. This sample stems from a study of blood T cell repertoires in COVID-19. Whole-study context: Italy, Spain and the United States were the sources of the convalescent and acute COVID-19 samples.

The ends were cut back, 3 bases at V and 9 bases at J, with 21 bases in the middle. CDR3 length: 15 residues. CDR1 and CDR2 (germline): DFQATT, SNEGSKA (reference sequence). The V gene is TRBV20-1, the J gene TRBJ2-1; a weak D match, TRBD2 (5 bases). This sequence was found in a man aged 18 to 29 with acute or convalescent COVID-19. Material: peripheral blood. CDR3 bases: TGCAGTGCTAGTGCCGGGGTCACCAGGCGGGTTGAGCAGTTCTTC. Its protein is CSASAGVTRRVEQFF.